This T cell receptor beta chain is drawn from a study of CD8 T cells in ankylosing spondylitis. Libraries for TCR beta were made by quantitative 5'-RACE with molecular barcodes. TCRdb processed the 5' RACE reads anew with MiXCR; each CDR3 protein has one entry. The sample includes about 30,000 distinct CDR3 sequences, 30% of them seen just once. CDR3 length equals 16 residues. The germline V gene encodes CDR1 SGDLS and CDR2 YYNGEE. The V end was cut by 3 bases, the J end by 3 bases, with 16 bases between. What was sequenced was synovial fluid, either unsorted or a sorted T cell fraction (not recorded which). V is TRBV9 and J is TRBJ2-1; TRBD2 might be the D (6 bases). The TCR comes from a male donor with ankylosing spondylitis. This CDR3 is CASSALGSGFYNEQFF. CDR3 coding DNA: TGTGCCAGCAGCGCTTTGGGAAGCGGGTTCTACAATGAGCAGTTCTTC. Supplemented by reference TRBV9 and TRBJ2-1, the full variable domain reads DSGVTQTPKHLITATGQRVTLRCSPRSGDLSVYWYQQSLDQGLQFLIQYYNGEERAKGNILERFSAQQFPDLHSELNLSSLELGDSALYFCASSALGSGFYNEQFFGPGTRLTVL.